One and the same sample provided the 27 T cell receptor beta chains below, sequenced in a study of shared clonotypes between healthy human individuals. The repertoire was sequenced with immunoSEQ multiplex PCR; TCRdb's copy has only in-frame clones and lacks some. The table has hundreds of thousands of clones, around 96% seen once; the top ten hold roughly 0.23%. Naive CD8 cells lacked CD45RO, underwent positive selection for CCR7 and left out terminally differentiated effector memory CD45RA+ cells. Sample: naive CD8+ T cells sorted from blood. The receptors come from a young man in good health.

CDR3 residues: CASSSGTYNQPQHF. The CDR3 DNA reads as TGTGCCAGCAGTTCCGGGACCTACAATCAGCCCCAGCATTTT. The chain recombines TRBV7-9 with TRBJ1-5; tentatively, D is TRBD1 (5 bases). V gave up 6 bases and J gave up 3 bases, with 12 bases separating them. This CDR3 is 14 amino acids long. CDR1 is SEHNR and CDR2 is FQNEAQ in the germline V gene (reference sequence).

This clone was seen a single time. This chain joins TRBV29-1 and TRBJ2-1; 13 nucleotides align to TRBD2. The CDR3 has 15 residues. Germline V gives CDR1 SQVTM, CDR2 ANQGSEA. After removal of 7 bases from V and 5 bases from J, the junction contained 8 bases not matched to a gene. Written as DNA, the CDR3 is TGCAGCGCTCCGGGACTAGCGGGAAAAGACAATGAGCAGTTCTTC. This codes for CSAPGLAGKDNEQFF.

The V gene is TRBV5-4, the J gene TRBJ2-2; tentatively, D is TRBD2 (5 bases). The germline CDR1 and CDR2 sequences are SGHNT and YYREEE (reference sequence). The CDR3 totals 12 residues. Trimming shortened V by 9 bases and J by 6 bases, and 12 bases separated the two germline ends. This CDR3 is CATKGSPGELFF. DNA for the CDR3: TGTGCCACCAAAGGGAGTCCCGGGGAGCTGTTTTTT.

The J gene is TRBJ1-1, the V gene TRBV27; D not certain. Trimming cost V 0 bases and J 7 bases, with 9 bases left between them. The germline V gene has CDR1 MNHEY and CDR2 SMNVEV (reference sequence). The CDR3 covers 13 residues. CDR3 loop: CASSLSGRFEAFF. In DNA form, the CDR3 reads TGTGCCAGCAGTTTATCGGGCCGATTTGAAGCTTTCTTT.

The V gene is TRBV4-1, the J gene TRBJ1-1, with D unresolved. CDR3 size: 15 residues. From germline, CDR1 is MGHRA and CDR2 YSYEKL. V dropped 0 bases and J dropped 4 bases, with 12 bases sitting between them. CDR3 in amino acids: CASSQDRSSFTEAFF. The CDR3 nucleotides are TGCGCCAGCAGCCAAGATCGGTCTTCTTTCACTGAAGCTTTCTTT.

This clone was observed once. The chain has TRBV9 and TRBJ2-1; D uncertain. Trimming took off 7 bases at V and 9 bases at J, with 5 bases between the two ends. Germline V gene data show CDR1 as SGDLS and CDR2 as YYNGEE. This CDR3 region has 9 residues. CDR3 residues: CASGGEQFF. The CDR3 DNA sequence: TGTGCCAGCGGTGGTGAGCAGTTCTTC.

This clone came up once. The chain joins TRBV4-1 to TRBJ2-1; either TRBD1 or TRBD2 may supply D (5 bases each). Looked up from germline, CDR1 is MGHRA and CDR2 is YSYEKL. With 3 bases removed from V and 7 bases from J, the gap between germline ends came to 22 bases. CDR3 length: 17 residues. The CDR3 sequence is CASSQGETGIWTNEQFF. CDR3 DNA sequence: TGCGCCAGCAGCCAGGGGGAAACAGGTATATGGACAAATGAGCAGTTCTTC.

As to this clone: At the DNA level, this CDR3 is encoded by other sequences in the same sample as well. This chain links TRBV7-9 with TRBJ2-7, with 7 nucleotides matching TRBD1. The ends lost 2 bases at V and 6 bases at J; junction bases unmatched: 1. Germline CDR1 reads SEHNR; CDR2 reads FQNEAQ (reference sequence). The CDR3 runs to 12 residues. CDR3 nucleotide sequence: TGTGCCAGCAGCTTAACAGGGGCCGAGCAGTACTTC. Translated, it gives CASSLTGAEQYF. The full variable domain, in which reference TRBV7-9 and TRBJ2-7 provide the parts outside the CDR3, is DTGVSQNPRHKITKRGQNVTFRCDPISEHNRLYWYRQTLGQGPEFLTYFQNEAQLEKSRLLSDRFSAERPKGSFSTLEIQRTEQGDSAMYLCASSLTGAEQYFGPGTRLTVT.

V and J are TRBV4-2 and TRBJ2-5; 10 positions agree with TRBD2. Germline CDR1 and CDR2: LGHNA and YNFKEQ. The V and J ends lost 4 bases and 0 bases, in that order; junction bases with no gene match: 5. This CDR3 comprises 16 residues. The CDR3 here is CASSLIAGGYQETQYF. The CDR3 DNA is TGTGCCAGCAGCCTGATAGCGGGGGGCTACCAAGAGACCCAGTACTTC.

This clone was detected once. This chain joins TRBV5-1 and TRBJ2-7; D unresolved. The germline gives CDR1 SGHRS, CDR2 YFSETQ. V was cut by 4 bases and J by 2 bases, with 22 bases left in between. The CDR3 is made up of 17 amino acids. The CDR3 DNA reads as TGCGCCAGCAGCCCTGTTATGAGACGGGTCGGCCCCTACGAGCAGTACTTC. It translates to CASSPVMRRVGPYEQYF.

This clone has only one observation. This chain links TRBV6-1 with TRBJ2-5; D is perhaps TRBD2 (6 bases). This CDR3 is built from 13 residues. Germline V gene data show CDR1 as MNHNS and CDR2 as SASEGT. Trimming shortened V by 0 bases and J by 13 bases, and 15 bases separated the two germline ends. Here the CDR3 reads CASSEAGGGGPYF. In DNA, the CDR3 is TGTGCCAGCAGTGAAGCGGGGGGAGGCGGCCCGTACTTC.

The V call is TRBV29-1, the J call TRBJ2-1, with D tentatively TRBD2 (7 bases). Per germline, CDR1 SQVTM and CDR2 ANQGSEA. This CDR3 has 16 residues. V lost 5 bases and J 4 bases, leaving 21 bases between the germline ends. CDR3 nucleotides: TGCAGCGTTTCCCCCCGAAGGGGGGGGTCTTACAATGAGCAGTTCTTC. Translating it yields CSVSPRRGGSYNEQFF.

The chain uses TRBV28 and TRBJ1-4; TRBD1 might be the D (6 bases). From germline, CDR1 is MDHEN and CDR2 SYDVKM. This CDR3 region has 16 residues. Between the trimmed V and J ends, which lost 5 bases and 5 bases, there was a span of 18 bases. This CDR3 is CASSRPQFGGNEKLFF. In DNA, the CDR3 is TGTGCCAGCAGTCGACCCCAGTTCGGGGGCAATGAAAAACTGTTTTTT. Full variable domain (missing parts from reference TRBV28 and TRBJ1-4): DVKVTQSSRYLVKRTGEKVFLECVQDMDHENMFWYRQDPGLGLRLIYFSYDVKMKEKGDIPEGYSVSREKKERFSLILESASTNQTSMYLCASSRPQFGGNEKLFFGSGTQLSVL.

The gene calls are TRBV27 and TRBJ2-3; D gene uncertain. V lost 3 bases to trimming and J lost 0 bases, with 4 bases between them. From germline, CDR1 is MNHEY and CDR2 SMNVEV (reference sequence). This CDR3 spans 13 amino acids. CDR3 coding DNA: TGTGCCAGCAGTTTCCCTAGCACAGATACGCAGTATTTT. It is translated as CASSFPSTDTQYF.

The chain combines TRBV7-9 with TRBJ1-2; D might be TRBD1 (6 bases). The length of the CDR3 is 13 residues. The V end was cut by 5 bases, the J end by 2 bases, with 9 bases between. Per the germline V gene, CDR1 is SEHNR and CDR2 is FQNEAQ (reference sequence). Here the CDR3 reads CASSGGLNYGYTF. The CDR3 bases are TGTGCCAGCAGCGGGGGGCTAAACTATGGCTACACCTTC.

The CDR3 sequence is CASSLVGGPIEQYF. The DNA of the CDR3 is TGTGCCAGCAGCTTAGTCGGAGGGCCCATCGAGCAGTACTTC. The rearrangement joins TRBV7-9 to TRBJ2-7; TRBD2 is a possible D gene (6 bases). CDR3 length: 14 residues. The germline CDR1 and CDR2 sequences are SEHNR and FQNEAQ (reference sequence). Deletions cut 1 base from V and 6 bases from J, with 13 bases between.

This clone came up once. V is TRBV5-1 and J is TRBJ1-1; D is unresolved. Trimming took 2 bases from V and 12 from J, leaving 11 bases between them. CDR1 is SGHRS and CDR2 is YFSETQ in the germline V gene. This CDR3 spans 11 amino acids. The CDR3 region is CASSFGGISFF. In DNA form, the CDR3 reads TGCGCCAGCAGCTTTGGTGGGATCTCTTTCTTT.

The chain employs TRBV6-6 and TRBJ2-7, with TRBD2 identical over 10 bases. Germline V gives CDR1 MNHNY, CDR2 SVGAGI (reference sequence). Losses at the gene ends were 7 bases for V and 4 bases for J; bases not matched to a gene: 4. CDR3 size: 13 residues. The CDR3 is CASNRAGGYEQYF. CDR3 DNA: TGTGCCAGCAACCGAGCGGGAGGGTACGAGCAGTACTTC.

The V call is TRBV2, the J call TRBJ2-3; weak D call: TRBD2 (6 bases). Germline V CDR1 and CDR2: SNHLY, FYNNEI. The V end lost 2 bases, the J end lost 4 bases, and 10 bases lay between the germline ends. This CDR3 comprises 14 residues. In DNA form, the CDR3 reads TGTGCCAGCAGTGAATGGAGGGGATCAGATACGCAGTATTTT. Amino acids: CASSEWRGSDTQYF.

The gene calls are TRBV19 and TRBJ2-7, with D uncertain. Germline loops: CDR1 LNHDA, CDR2 SQIVND (reference sequence). The V and J ends lost 5 bases and 7 bases respectively, with 18 bases between them. The CDR3 consists of 14 residues. CDR3 sequence: CASSLSQSSGEQYF. For the CDR3, the DNA is TGTGCCAGTAGTTTGTCCCAGTCAAGTGGGGAGCAGTACTTC.

This chain joins TRBV28 and TRBJ2-5, with 7 bases that match TRBD1. The CDR3 covers 11 residues. The trim removed 11 bases at V and 3 bases at J, leaving 3 bases unmatched. CDR1 and CDR2 from the germline V gene are MDHEN and SYDVKM. The CDR3 region is CAGQEEETQYF. The DNA of the CDR3 is TGTGCCGGACAGGAAGAAGAGACCCAGTACTTC.

This chain uses TRBV27 with TRBJ2-2; 8 nucleotides agree with TRBD2. This CDR3 is 16 amino acids long. Germline loops: CDR1 MNHEY, CDR2 SMNVEV (reference sequence). J was trimmed by 4 bases and V by 3 bases; bases with no gene match: 7. The CDR3 region has the DNA TGTGCCAGCAGTTTCTCAGCGGGAGTGAGCACCGGGGAGCTGTTTTTT. This gives the protein CASSFSAGVSTGELFF.

The chain recombines TRBV2 with TRBJ2-7; D gene unclear. Germline V gene sequence: CDR1 SNHLY, CDR2 FYNNEI. This CDR3 spans 14 amino acids. V lost 4 bases to trimming and J lost 2 bases, with 12 bases between them. CDR3 DNA: TGTGCCAGCAGTGGCCCAGTGGGAACCTACGAGCAGTACTTC. It codes for CASSGPVGTYEQYF.

The rearrangement links TRBV7-9 to TRBJ2-1; TRBD2 matches 13 bases. The V segment lost 5 bases and the J segment 6 bases; nucleotides outside the gene matches: 7. Germline CDR1 reads SEHNR; CDR2 reads FQNEAQ (reference sequence). The CDR3 spans 16 residues. In DNA, the CDR3 is TGTGCCAGCAGCCCTACCGGGACTAGCGGGGCCAATGAGCAGTTCTTC. Its translation: CASSPTGTSGANEQFF. Full variable domain (outside the CDR3, taken from reference TRBV7-9 and TRBJ2-1): DTGVSQNPRHKITKRGQNVTFRCDPISEHNRLYWYRQTLGQGPEFLTYFQNEAQLEKSRLLSDRFSAERPKGSFSTLEIQRTEQGDSAMYLCASSPTGTSGANEQFFGPGTRLTVL.

This clone was detected once. CDR3 amino acids: CASSARGRQETQYF. CDR3 in DNA: TGCGCCAGCAGTGCCCGCGGGCGGCAAGAGACCCAGTACTTC. The V gene is TRBV10-1, the J gene TRBJ2-5; perhaps TRBD2 as D (5 bases). The CDR3 extends over 14 amino acids. Per germline, CDR1 WNHNN and CDR2 SYGVQD (reference sequence). With 4 bases removed from V and 2 bases from J, the gap between germline ends came to 11 bases.

Regarding this clone: A read error may explain this, as a much larger clone is one base away. Other DNA variants within this sample encode the same CDR3. The J gene is TRBJ2-3, the V gene TRBV7-9; D gene ambiguous. The ends were cut back, 5 bases at V and 0 bases at J, with 3 bases in the middle. There are 12 residues in the CDR3. Germline V gene sequence: CDR1 SEHNR, CDR2 FQNEAQ (reference sequence). CDR3 DNA sequence: TGTGCCAGCAGCCTCAGCACAGATACGCAGTATTTT. This translates into CASSLSTDTQYF.

The chain employs TRBV5-1 and TRBJ2-1, with 11 bases that match TRBD2. Per germline, CDR1 SGHRS and CDR2 YFSETQ. The CDR3 is 16 residues long. The V and J ends lost 0 bases and 6 bases, in that order; junction bases with no gene match: 5. The CDR3 here is CASSLVVAGGSNEQFF. The CDR3 coding sequence is TGCGCCAGCAGCTTGGTAGTAGCGGGAGGGTCCAATGAGCAGTTCTTC.